This TCR beta chain was sequenced in a study of cytomegalovirus exposure and HLA in healthy donors. Findings and limits, study-wide: An analysis was carried out at a later point. It showed that HLA-associated TCR beta chains were more clonally expanded than equally common non-associated chains. As immune exposure information, only CMV serostatus was available. Presence/absence analysis assumed near-uniform sequencing depth across donors. As a later analysis showed, several of the most significant clusters appeared to be linked to common viral pathogens.

The V segment lost 0 bases and the J segment 1 base; nucleotides outside the gene matches: 4. Germline CDR1 SQVTM, CDR2 ANQGSEA. The CDR3 loop spans 15 amino acids. The PCR employed 60 Vbeta primers together with 13 Jbeta primers. Method: immunoSEQ multiplex PCR; TCRdb's copy keeps in-frame clones and lacks some. The sample includes some 140,000 clones, approximately 77% seen only once; the top ten take around 2%. Comments on this clone: Its antigen is undetermined.

Input material: PBMCs. This chain uses TRBV29-1 with TRBJ2-3, with 7 bases identical to TRBD1. This receptor was identified in a man under 40 in good health and CMV-seronegative. CDR3 bases: TGCAGCGTTGAAGATCGAGGGGGCGGCACAGATACGCAGTATTTT. It specifies CSVEDRGGGTDTQYF.